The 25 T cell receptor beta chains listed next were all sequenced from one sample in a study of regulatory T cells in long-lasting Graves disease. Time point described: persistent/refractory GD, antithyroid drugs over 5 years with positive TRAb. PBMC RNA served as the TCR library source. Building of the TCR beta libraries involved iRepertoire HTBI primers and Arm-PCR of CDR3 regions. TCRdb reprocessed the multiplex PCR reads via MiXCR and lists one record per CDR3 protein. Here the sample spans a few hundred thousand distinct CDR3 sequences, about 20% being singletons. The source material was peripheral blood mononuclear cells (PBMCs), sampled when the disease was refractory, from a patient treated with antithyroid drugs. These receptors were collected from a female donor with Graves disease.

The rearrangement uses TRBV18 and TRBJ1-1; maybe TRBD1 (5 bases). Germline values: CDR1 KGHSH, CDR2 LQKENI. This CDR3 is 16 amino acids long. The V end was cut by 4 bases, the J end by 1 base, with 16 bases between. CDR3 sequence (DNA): TGTGCCAGCTCACTGGGTTTAGGACAATCGAACACTGAAGCTTTCTTT. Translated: CASSLGLGQSNTEAFF.

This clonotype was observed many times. The CDR3 DNA sequence: TGTGCCAGCAGCTTAGCACCCTTGGGGAACACTGAAGCTTTCTTT. The encoded protein is CASSLAPLGNTEAFF. The chain couples TRBV7-6 to TRBJ1-1; D gene unclear. The germline gives CDR1 SGHVS, CDR2 FNYEAQ. V was clipped by 0 bases and J by 1 base, with 9 bases between them. The CDR3 spans 15 residues.

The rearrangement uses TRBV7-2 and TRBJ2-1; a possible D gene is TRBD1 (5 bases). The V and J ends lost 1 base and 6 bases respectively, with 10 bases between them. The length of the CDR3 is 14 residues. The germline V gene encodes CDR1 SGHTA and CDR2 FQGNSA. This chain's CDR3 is CASSLVGLGNEQFF. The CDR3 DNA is TGTGCCAGCAGCTTAGTGGGGCTTGGCAATGAGCAGTTCTTC.

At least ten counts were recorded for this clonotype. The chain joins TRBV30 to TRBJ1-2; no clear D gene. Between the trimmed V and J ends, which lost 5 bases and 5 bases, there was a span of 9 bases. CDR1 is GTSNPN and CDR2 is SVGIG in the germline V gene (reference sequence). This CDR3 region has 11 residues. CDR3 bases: TGTGCCTGGCATTCAGGATATGGCTACACCTTC. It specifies CAWHSGYGYTF.

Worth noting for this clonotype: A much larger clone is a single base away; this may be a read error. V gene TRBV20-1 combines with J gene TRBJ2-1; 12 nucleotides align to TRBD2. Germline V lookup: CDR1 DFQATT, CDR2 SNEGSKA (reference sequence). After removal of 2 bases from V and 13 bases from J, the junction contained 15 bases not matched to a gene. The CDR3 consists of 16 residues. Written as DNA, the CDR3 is TGCAGTGCTAGAACCCCTAGCGGGAGGGACTTAAAGACCCAGTTCTTC. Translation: CSARTPSGRDLKTQFF.

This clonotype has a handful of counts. CDR3 bases: TGTGCCAGCAGCTTAGTAGTGCAGGGGACCTCTGAAGCTTTCTTT. Its protein product is CASSLVVQGTSEAFF. The chain joins TRBV7-8 to TRBJ1-1; tentative D call: TRBD1 (6 bases). CDR1 and CDR2 from the germline V gene are SGHVS and FQNEAQ. The CDR3 covers 15 residues. Trimming left V 1 base short and J 6 bases short, with 15 bases between.

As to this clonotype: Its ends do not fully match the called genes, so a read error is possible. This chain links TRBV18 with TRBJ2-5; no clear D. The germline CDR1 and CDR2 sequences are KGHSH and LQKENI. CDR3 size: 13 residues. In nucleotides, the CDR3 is TGTGCCAACTCACGGACGCGACAAGAGACCCAGTACTTC. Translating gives CANSRTRQETQYF.

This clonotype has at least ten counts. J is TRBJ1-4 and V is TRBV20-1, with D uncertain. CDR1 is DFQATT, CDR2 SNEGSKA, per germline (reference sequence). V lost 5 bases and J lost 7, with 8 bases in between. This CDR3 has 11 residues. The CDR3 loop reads CSARTGEKLFF. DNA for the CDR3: TGCAGTGCTCGGACGGGTGAAAAACTGTTTTTT.

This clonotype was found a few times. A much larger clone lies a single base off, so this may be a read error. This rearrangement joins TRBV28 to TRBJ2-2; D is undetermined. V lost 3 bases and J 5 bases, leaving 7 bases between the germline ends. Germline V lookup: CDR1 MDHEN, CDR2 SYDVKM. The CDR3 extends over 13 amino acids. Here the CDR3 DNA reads TGTGCCAGCAGTTTTGCGGCTACCGGGGAGCTGTTTTTT. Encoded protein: CASSFAATGELFF.

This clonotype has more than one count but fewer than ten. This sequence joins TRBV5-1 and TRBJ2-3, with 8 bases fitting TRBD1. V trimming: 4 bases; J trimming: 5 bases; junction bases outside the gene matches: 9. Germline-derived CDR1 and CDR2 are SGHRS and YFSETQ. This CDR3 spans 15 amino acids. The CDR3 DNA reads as TGCGCCAGCAGCCCAGGACAGGGTTTCTTAGATACGCAGTATTTT. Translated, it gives CASSPGQGFLDTQYF. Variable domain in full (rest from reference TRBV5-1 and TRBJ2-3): KAGVTQTPRYLIKTRGQQVTLSCSPISGHRSVSWYQQTPGQGLQFLFEYFSETQRNKGNFPGRFSGRQFSNSRSEMNVSTLELGDSALYLCASSPGQGFLDTQYFGPGTRLTVL.

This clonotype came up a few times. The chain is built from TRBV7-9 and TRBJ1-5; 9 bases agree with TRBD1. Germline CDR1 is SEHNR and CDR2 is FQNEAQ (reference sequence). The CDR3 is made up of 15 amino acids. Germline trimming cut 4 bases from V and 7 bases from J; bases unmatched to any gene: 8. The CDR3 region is CASSWGTGKGQPQHF. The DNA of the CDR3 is TGTGCCAGCAGCTGGGGGACAGGGAAGGGGCAGCCCCAGCATTTT. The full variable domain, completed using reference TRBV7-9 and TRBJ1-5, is DTGVSQNPRHKITKRGQNVTFRCDPISEHNRLYWYRQTLGQGPEFLTYFQNEAQLEKSRLLSDRFSAERPKGSFSTLEIQRTEQGDSAMYLCASSWGTGKGQPQHFGDGTRLSIL.

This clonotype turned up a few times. As DNA, the CDR3 is TGTGCCATCAGTGAGTCTACCGGGACACTTTTAAACATTCAGTACTTC. This gives the protein CAISESTGTLLNIQYF. V usage is TRBV10-3 and J usage is TRBJ2-4; TRBD1 is a possible D gene (6 bases). CDR3 size: 16 residues. Germline lookup yields CDR1 ENHRY and CDR2 SYGVKD. The V and J ends lost 0 bases and 6 bases respectively, with 15 bases between them.

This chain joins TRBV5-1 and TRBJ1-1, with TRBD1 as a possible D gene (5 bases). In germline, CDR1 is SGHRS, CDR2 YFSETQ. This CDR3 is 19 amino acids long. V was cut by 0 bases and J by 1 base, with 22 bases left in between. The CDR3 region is CASSLGDGRYEGTNTEAFF. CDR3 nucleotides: TGCGCCAGCAGCTTGGGGGACGGACGTTACGAGGGAACGAACACTGAAGCTTTCTTT.

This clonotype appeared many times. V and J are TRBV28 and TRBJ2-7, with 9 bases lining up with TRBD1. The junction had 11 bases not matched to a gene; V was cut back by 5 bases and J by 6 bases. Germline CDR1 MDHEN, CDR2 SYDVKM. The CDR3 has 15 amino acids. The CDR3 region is CASSLSPGQGPEQYF. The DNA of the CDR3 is TGTGCCAGCAGTCTGTCTCCGGGACAGGGTCCCGAGCAGTACTTC.

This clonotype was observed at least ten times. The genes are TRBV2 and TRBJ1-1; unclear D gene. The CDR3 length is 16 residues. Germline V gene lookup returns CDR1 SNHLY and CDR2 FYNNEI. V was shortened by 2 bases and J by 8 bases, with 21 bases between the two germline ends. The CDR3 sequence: CASSEIGNPSFAEAFF. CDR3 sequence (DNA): TGTGCCAGCAGTGAAATTGGGAACCCCAGCTTCGCCGAAGCTTTCTTT.

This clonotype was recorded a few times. This CDR3 reads CASSDRGATNEKLFF. The DNA of the CDR3 is TGTGCCAGCAGTGATCGGGGGGCAACTAATGAAAAACTGTTTTTT. The chain employs TRBV2 and TRBJ1-4, with D possibly being TRBD1 (5 bases). The germline CDR1 and CDR2 sequences are SNHLY and FYNNEI. V dropped 3 bases and J dropped 0 bases, with 8 bases sitting between them. The CDR3 totals 15 residues.

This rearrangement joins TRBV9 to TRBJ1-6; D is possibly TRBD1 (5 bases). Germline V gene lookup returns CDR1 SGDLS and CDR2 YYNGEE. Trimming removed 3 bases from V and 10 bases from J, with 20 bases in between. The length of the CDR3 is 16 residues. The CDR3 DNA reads TGTGCCAGCAGCGGAAACGCGGGACGGGGCTTGTCACCCCTCCACTTT. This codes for CASSGNAGRGLSPLHF.

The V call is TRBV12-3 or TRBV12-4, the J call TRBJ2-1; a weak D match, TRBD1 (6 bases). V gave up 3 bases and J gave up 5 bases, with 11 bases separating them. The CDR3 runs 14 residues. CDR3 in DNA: TGTGCCAGCAGTTTCGGGACAAACCACAATGAGCAGTTCTTC. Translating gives CASSFGTNHNEQFF.

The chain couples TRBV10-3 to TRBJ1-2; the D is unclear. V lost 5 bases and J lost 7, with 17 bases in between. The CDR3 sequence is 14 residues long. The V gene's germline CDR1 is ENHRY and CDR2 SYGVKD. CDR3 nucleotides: TGTGCCATCAGTAAGACGGTACCTTTGGCTGGCTACACCTTC. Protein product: CAISKTVPLAGYTF.

The CDR3 sequence is CASSFREGHYEQYF. The DNA of the CDR3 is TGTGCCAGCAGTTTTCGGGAGGGCCACTACGAGCAGTACTTC. The chain carries TRBV6-5 and TRBJ2-7; 8 bases are shared with TRBD2. This CDR3 comprises 14 residues. The V and J ends lost 4 bases and 3 bases, in that order; junction bases with no gene match: 5. CDR1 is MNHEY, CDR2 SVGAGI, per germline.

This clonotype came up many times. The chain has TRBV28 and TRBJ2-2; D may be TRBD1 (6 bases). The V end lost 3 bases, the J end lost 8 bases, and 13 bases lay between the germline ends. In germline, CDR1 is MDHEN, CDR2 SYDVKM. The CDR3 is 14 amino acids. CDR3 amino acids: CASSFPGTSGELFF. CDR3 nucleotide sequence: TGTGCCAGCAGTTTTCCCGGGACATCGGGGGAGCTGTTTTTT.

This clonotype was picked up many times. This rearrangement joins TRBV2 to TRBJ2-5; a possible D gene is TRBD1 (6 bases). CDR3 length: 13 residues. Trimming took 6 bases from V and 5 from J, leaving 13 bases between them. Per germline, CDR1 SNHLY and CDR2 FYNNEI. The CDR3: CASRGAVGETQYF. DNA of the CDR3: TGTGCCAGCAGGGGGGCAGTTGGGGAGACCCAGTACTTC.

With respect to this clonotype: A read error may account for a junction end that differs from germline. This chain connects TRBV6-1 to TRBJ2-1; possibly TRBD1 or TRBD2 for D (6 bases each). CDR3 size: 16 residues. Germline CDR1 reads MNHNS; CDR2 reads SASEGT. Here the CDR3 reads CATSLHVGGGNNEQFF. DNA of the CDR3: TGTGCCACCAGTCTCCACGTGGGGGGCGGGAACAATGAGCAGTTCTTC.

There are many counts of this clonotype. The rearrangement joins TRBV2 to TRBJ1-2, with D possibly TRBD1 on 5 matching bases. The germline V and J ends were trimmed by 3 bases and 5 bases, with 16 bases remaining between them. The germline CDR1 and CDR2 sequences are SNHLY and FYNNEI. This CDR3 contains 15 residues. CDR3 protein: CASSDWQGIFYGYTF. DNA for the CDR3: TGTGCCAGCAGTGATTGGCAGGGCATTTTTTATGGCTACACCTTC.

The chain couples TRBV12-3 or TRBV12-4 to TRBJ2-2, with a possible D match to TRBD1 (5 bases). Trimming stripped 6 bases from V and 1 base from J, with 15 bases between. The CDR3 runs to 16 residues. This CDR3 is CASRSPGLRNTGELFF. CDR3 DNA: TGTGCCAGCAGATCACCAGGGTTAAGGAACACCGGGGAGCTGTTTTTT.